The clone carrying this T cell receptor (beta chain) has just one count. Germline values: CDR1 SGHKS, CDR2 YYEKEE (reference sequence). This CDR3 contains 13 residues. V lost 4 bases to trimming and J lost 7 bases, with 14 bases between them. TCRbeta library construction was performed incorporating unique molecular identifiers. TCRdb re-called the PCR reads through MiXCR, storing one row per CDR3 protein. The data contain 150,000 to 200,000 distinct CDR3 sequences, about 14% of them singletons. The data originate from a study of T-cell reconstitution after alpha-beta-depleted transplantation in children.

J is TRBJ1-1 and V is TRBV5-5; D perhaps matches TRBD1 (5 bases). The receptor was isolated from a human donor who donated a stem cell graft to a child with acute lymphoblastic leukemia. The source material was PBMCs from the stem cell graft donor, sampled from the stem cell graft. CDR3 sequence reads: CASSGAGRGEAFF. The CDR3, as DNA: TGTGCCAGCAGCGGGGCAGGCCGGGGTGAAGCTTTCTTT.